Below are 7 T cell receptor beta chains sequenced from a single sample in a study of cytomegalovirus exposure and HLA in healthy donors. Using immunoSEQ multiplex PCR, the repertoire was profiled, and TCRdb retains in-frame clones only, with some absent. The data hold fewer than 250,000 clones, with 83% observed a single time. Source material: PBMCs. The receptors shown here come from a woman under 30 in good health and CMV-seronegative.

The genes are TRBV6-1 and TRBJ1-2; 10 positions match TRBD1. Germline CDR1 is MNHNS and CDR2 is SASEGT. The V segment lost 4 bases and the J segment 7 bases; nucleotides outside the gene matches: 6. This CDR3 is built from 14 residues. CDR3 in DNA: TGTGCCAGCAGTGCACGACAGGGGGCGTTTGGCTACACCTTC. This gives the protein CASSARQGAFGYTF.

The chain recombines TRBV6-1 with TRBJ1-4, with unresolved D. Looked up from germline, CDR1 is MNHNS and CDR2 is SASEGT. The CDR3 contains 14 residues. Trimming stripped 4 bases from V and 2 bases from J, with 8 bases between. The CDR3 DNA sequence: TGTGCCAGCAGTGTCGCCAGCACTAATGAAAAACTGTTTTTT. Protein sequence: CASSVASTNEKLFF.

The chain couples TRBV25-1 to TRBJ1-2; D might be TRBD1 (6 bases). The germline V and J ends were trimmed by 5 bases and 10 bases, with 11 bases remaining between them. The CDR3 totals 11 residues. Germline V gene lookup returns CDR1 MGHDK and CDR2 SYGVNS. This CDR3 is CASSPGVAYTF. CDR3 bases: TGTGCCAGCAGTCCAGGGGTTGCCTACACCTTC.

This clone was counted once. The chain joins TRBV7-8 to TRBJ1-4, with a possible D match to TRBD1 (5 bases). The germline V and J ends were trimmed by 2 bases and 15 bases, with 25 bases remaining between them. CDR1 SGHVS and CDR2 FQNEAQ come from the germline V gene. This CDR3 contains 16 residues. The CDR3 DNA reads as TGTGCCAGCAGCTTATTTAGCTCAGGGCGACTCCAGAGGATGTTTTTT. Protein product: CASSLFSSGRLQRMFF.

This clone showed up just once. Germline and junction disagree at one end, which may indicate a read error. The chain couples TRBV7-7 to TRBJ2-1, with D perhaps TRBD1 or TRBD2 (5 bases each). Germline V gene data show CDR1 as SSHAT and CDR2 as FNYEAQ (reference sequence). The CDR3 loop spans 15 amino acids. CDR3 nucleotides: TGTGCTAGCAGCTTTGGGGCAGGGAGTCCCAATGAGCAGTTCTTC. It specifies CASSFGAGSPNEQFF.

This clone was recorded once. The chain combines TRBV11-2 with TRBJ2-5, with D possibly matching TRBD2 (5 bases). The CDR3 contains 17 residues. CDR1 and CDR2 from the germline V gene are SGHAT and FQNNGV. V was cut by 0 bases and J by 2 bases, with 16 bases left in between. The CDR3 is CASSLDRIARSQETQYF. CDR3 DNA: TGTGCCAGCAGCTTAGATCGGATAGCGAGGAGTCAAGAGACCCAGTACTTC. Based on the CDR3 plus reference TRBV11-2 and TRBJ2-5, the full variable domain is EAGVAQSPRYKIIEKRQSVAFWCNPISGHATLYWYQQILGQGPKLLIQFQNNGVVDDSQLPKDRFSAERLKGVDSTLKIQPAKLEDSAVYLCASSLDRIARSQETQYFGPGTRLLVL.

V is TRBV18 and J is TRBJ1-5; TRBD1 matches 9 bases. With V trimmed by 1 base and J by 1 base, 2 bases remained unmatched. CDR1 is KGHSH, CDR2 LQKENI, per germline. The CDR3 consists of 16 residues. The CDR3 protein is CASSPLGTGSNQPQHF. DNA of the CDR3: TGTGCCAGCTCACCACTGGGGACAGGGAGCAATCAGCCCCAGCATTTT.